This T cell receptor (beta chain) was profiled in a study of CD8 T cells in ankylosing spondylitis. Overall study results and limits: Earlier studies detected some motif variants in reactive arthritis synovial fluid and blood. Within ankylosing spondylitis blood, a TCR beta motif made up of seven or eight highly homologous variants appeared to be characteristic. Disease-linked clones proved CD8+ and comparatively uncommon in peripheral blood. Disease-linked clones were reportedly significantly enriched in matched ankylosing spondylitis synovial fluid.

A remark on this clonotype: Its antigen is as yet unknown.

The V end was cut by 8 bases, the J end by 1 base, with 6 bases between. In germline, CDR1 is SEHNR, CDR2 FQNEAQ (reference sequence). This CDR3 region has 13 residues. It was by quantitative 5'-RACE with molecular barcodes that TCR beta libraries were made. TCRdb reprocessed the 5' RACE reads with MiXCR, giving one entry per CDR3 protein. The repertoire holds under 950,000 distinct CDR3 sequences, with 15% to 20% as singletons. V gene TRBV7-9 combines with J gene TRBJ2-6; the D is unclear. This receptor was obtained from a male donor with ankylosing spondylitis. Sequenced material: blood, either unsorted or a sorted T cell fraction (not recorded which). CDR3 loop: CASFNSGANVLTF. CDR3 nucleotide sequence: TGTGCCAGCTTTAATTCTGGGGCCAACGTCCTGACTTTC.